These 17 T cell receptor beta chains were sequenced from one sample in a study of CD8 T cells in ankylosing spondylitis. TCRdb reprocessed the 5' RACE reads with MiXCR, giving one entry per CDR3 protein. The sample shows 220,000 or so distinct CDR3 sequences, around 17% of them seen only once. Study-wide results and caveats: It appeared that ankylosing spondylitis blood was characterized by a TCR beta motif of about eight highly homologous variants.

Their antigen targets remain unknown. Specimen: blood, either unsorted or a sorted T cell fraction (not recorded which). These receptors came from a male donor with ankylosing spondylitis.

The V and J genes are TRBV3-1 and TRBJ2-3; tentatively, D is TRBD1 or TRBD2 (5 bases each). Per the germline V gene, CDR1 is LGHDT and CDR2 is YNNKEL (reference sequence). The CDR3 is 15 amino acids. Deletions cut 2 bases from V and 2 bases from J, with 11 bases between. In DNA form, the CDR3 reads TGTGCCAGCAGCCAAATGGGGGACCACACAGATACGCAGTATTTT. Translated: CASSQMGDHTDTQYF.

This clonotype has just a few counts. This chain's CDR3 is CASMPGFGSYNEQFF. DNA of the CDR3: TGTGCCAGCATGCCGGGTTTCGGCTCCTACAATGAGCAGTTCTTC. The chain combines TRBV6-1 with TRBJ2-1; D is ambiguous. The CDR3 has 15 amino acids. In germline, CDR1 is MNHNS, CDR2 SASEGT. The V and J ends lost 7 bases and 0 bases respectively, with 13 bases between them.

There are many counts of this clonotype. The chain links TRBV5-1 to TRBJ1-1, with 7 bases identical to TRBD1. The CDR3 loop spans 16 amino acids. The junction had 7 bases not matched to a gene; V was cut back by 2 bases and J by 0 bases. Germline CDR1 is SGHRS and CDR2 is YFSETQ. The CDR3 loop reads CASSFSPTGVNTEAFF. In nucleotides, the CDR3 is TGCGCCAGCAGCTTCAGTCCTACAGGGGTGAACACTGAAGCTTTCTTT.

This clonotype has at least ten counts. The chain couples TRBV29-1 to TRBJ2-1; possibly TRBD1 or TRBD2 for D (6 bases each). Germline CDR1 is SQVTM and CDR2 is ANQGSEA. The CDR3 extends over 12 amino acids. V lost 8 bases and J lost 4, with 12 bases in between. The CDR3 DNA reads TGCAGCAGGAGGGACAAGTACAATGAGCAGTTCTTC. Encoded protein: CSRRDKYNEQFF.

This clonotype was seen a handful of times. The rearrangement links TRBV7-9 to TRBJ2-3; 10 bases line up with TRBD1. Germline CDR1 SEHNR, CDR2 FQNEAQ (reference sequence). CDR3 length: 15 amino acids. V lost 5 bases, J lost 3 bases, and 5 bases stayed unmatched. CDR3 amino acids: CASSKPGQGTDTQYF. For the CDR3, the DNA is TGTGCCAGCAGCAAGCCGGGACAGGGGACAGATACGCAGTATTTT.

Comments on this clonotype: A junction boundary mismatches the germline segment, possibly from a read error. The rearrangement uses TRBV7-7 and TRBJ2-2, with D perhaps matching TRBD2 (5 bases). CDR3 size: 16 residues. The germline V gene encodes CDR1 SSHAT and CDR2 FNYEAQ (reference sequence). In DNA form, the CDR3 reads TGTGCTAGCAGCGGAGCCGACAACGCGAACACCGGGGAGCTGTTTTTT. Protein product: CASSGADNANTGELFF.

The chain recombines TRBV7-8 with TRBJ2-7; no clear D. Germline CDR1 is SGHVS and CDR2 is FQNEAQ. The ends were cut back, 5 bases at V and 1 base at J, with 12 bases in the middle. This CDR3 has 14 amino acids. CDR3 nucleotide sequence: TGTGCCAGCAGCACCTGGACCGAGTCCTACGAGCAGTACTTC. Its protein product is CASSTWTESYEQYF.

This clonotype was recorded a few times. This chain connects TRBV27 to TRBJ2-7; D gene unclear. This CDR3 comprises 13 residues. Trimming shortened V by 6 bases and J by 7 bases, and 16 bases separated the two germline ends. CDR1 and CDR2 from the germline V gene are MNHEY and SMNVEV (reference sequence). The CDR3 protein is CASRRKGKVEQYF. The CDR3 region has the DNA TGTGCCAGCAGAAGGAAGGGAAAGGTGGAGCAGTACTTC.

This clonotype showed up just a few times. The chain links TRBV5-1 to TRBJ2-4, with D maybe TRBD1 (6 bases). CDR1 is SGHRS, CDR2 YFSETQ, per germline. The germline V and J ends were trimmed by 2 bases and 8 bases, with 11 bases remaining between them. This CDR3 contains 13 residues. This CDR3 reads CASSLGEGDIQYF. CDR3 nucleotides: TGCGCCAGCAGCTTAGGTGAGGGGGACATTCAGTACTTC.

This clonotype was detected a few times. The gene calls are TRBV12-3 or TRBV12-4 and TRBJ2-1, with TRBD2 matching 9 bases. V trimming: 4 bases; J trimming: 0 bases; junction bases outside the gene matches: 7. The length of the CDR3 is 17 residues. The CDR3 coding sequence is TGTGCCAGCAGTTGGAGACTAGCGGATAGCTCCTACAATGAGCAGTTCTTC. This codes for CASSWRLADSSYNEQFF.

This chain connects TRBV5-6 to TRBJ1-1; D may be TRBD1 (6 bases). Germline V CDR1 and CDR2: SGHDT, YYEEEE. The CDR3 runs to 14 residues. Trimming pared 4 bases from V and 4 bases from J, leaving 14 bases between. The CDR3 region is CASSPAGEGTEAFF. In DNA form, the CDR3 reads TGTGCCAGCAGCCCCGCAGGGGAGGGCACTGAAGCTTTCTTT.

The chain employs TRBV12-3 or TRBV12-4 and TRBJ2-7; 9 bases align to TRBD1. The CDR3 is made up of 14 amino acids. Trimming removed 4 bases from V and 5 bases from J; junction bases left unmatched: 6. In DNA form, the CDR3 reads TGTGCCAGCAGTTCCGGGACAGGGTTCGACGAGCAGTACTTC. Amino acids: CASSSGTGFDEQYF.

The V and J genes are TRBV29-1 and TRBJ2-7, with 9 bases fitting TRBD1. Germline assignment: CDR1 SQVTM and CDR2 ANQGSEA. The CDR3 covers 14 residues. V shed 1 base, J shed 5 bases, and the junction held 6 bases outside the gene matches. CDR3 in amino acids: CSVEAGTGRDEQYF. Here the CDR3 DNA reads TGCAGCGTTGAAGCCGGGACAGGGAGAGACGAGCAGTACTTC.

This sequence joins TRBV12-3 or TRBV12-4 and TRBJ1-4; no definite D call. The CDR3 contains 13 residues. Trimming removed 6 bases from V and 0 bases from J, with 5 bases in between. The CDR3 DNA reads as TGTGCCAGCAGCCCGGCAACTAATGAAAAACTGTTTTTT. Amino acids: CASSPATNEKLFF.

This chain uses TRBV4-1 with TRBJ2-5, with a possible D match to TRBD1 (6 bases). CDR3 length equals 14 residues. V was trimmed by 0 bases and J by 5 bases, leaving 10 bases between them. Germline V CDR1 and CDR2: MGHRA, YSYEKL. This chain's CDR3 is CASSQETGQETQYF. The CDR3 DNA follows: TGCGCCAGCAGCCAAGAAACAGGGCAGGAGACCCAGTACTTC.

The chain employs TRBV29-1 and TRBJ1-1; D remains ambiguous. The germline V gene has CDR1 SQVTM and CDR2 ANQGSEA. The CDR3 is 14 residues long. Trimming stripped 3 bases from V and 2 bases from J, with 13 bases between. The CDR3 loop reads CSVDAGVVNTEAFF. CDR3 sequence (DNA): TGCAGCGTTGATGCCGGAGTGGTAAACACTGAAGCTTTCTTT. The variable domain in full, completed from reference TRBV29-1 and TRBJ1-1, reads SAVISQKPSRDICQRGTSLTIQCQVDSQVTMMFWYRQQPGQSLTLIATANQGSEATYESGFVIDKFPISRPNLTFSTLTVSNMSPEDSSIYLCSVDAGVVNTEAFFGQGTRLTVV.

This clonotype was seen a handful of times. This chain connects TRBV4-1 to TRBJ2-3, with no clear D. Germline V CDR1 and CDR2: MGHRA, YSYEKL. Trimming pared 0 bases from V and 4 bases from J, leaving 17 bases between. The CDR3 extends over 17 amino acids. The chain's CDR3 is CASSQDSAGPPPDTQYF. The CDR3 nucleotides are TGCGCCAGCAGCCAAGATTCGGCAGGCCCGCCCCCAGATACGCAGTATTTT.